What follows is one T cell receptor beta chain and its context. This clone was counted between two and nine times. Its target antigen remains unknown. Base qualities are not recorded, but no much larger clone differs from it by a single base. This specimen comes from a study of T cells in localized non-small cell lung cancer (dated by TCRdb to 2020 to 2021). With regard to the full study: Comparing tumors with uninvolved tumor-adjacent lungs, the study looked at the T cell repertoires of around 250 patients with early-stage NSCLC. Of the NSCLC patients, around 130 were male and around 99 were female, and the mean age was approximately 69 years. The cohort consisted of approximately 240 treatment-naive NSCLC patients whose localized lung tumors had been resected.

At diagnosis, tumor, uninvolved tumor-adjacent lung and peripheral blood were collected and then preserved as a mix of FFPE and fresh-frozen material. For TCR repertoire profiling, blood samples were analyzed as peripheral blood mononuclear cells. Ends trimmed: V by 1 base, J by 3 bases; bases unmatched to a gene: 5. From a lookup of the germline V gene, CDR1 and CDR2 are LGHNA and YNFKEQ. The CDR3 measures 15 amino acids from cysteine to phenylalanine. The entry retains the CDR3 DNA only, 45 bases that are in frame from base 1. On the study overall, not on this receptor specifically: Because the study design was exploratory, TCR variables were selected using unadjusted p-values without false-discovery rate correction. Longer overall survival was associated with higher T cell density in blood, whereas shorter survival was associated with higher clonality in adjacent lung. Of the top 100 tumor clones, a median of roughly 56 were detected in paired uninvolved adjacent lung; 28 were also among that lung's top 100. The highest T cell clonality was observed in uninvolved tumor-adjacent lung, where clonality exceeded that of tumor, suggesting that antigenic responses were more focused in uninvolved tumor-adjacent lung. Because multi-region tumor sequencing was not done, intratumor heterogeneity could not be ruled out.

TCR beta CDR3 regions were sequenced from DNA using the immunoSEQ Assay. Per the source publication's procedure: To compute T cell density, TCR beta template counts were normalized to usable DNA, which was estimated by amplifying housekeeping genes. Richness was estimated using the preseqR package, with extrapolation to 400,000 templates for PBMC samples and to 120,000 templates for tissue samples. Clonality was taken to be one minus Pielou's evenness. Differential abundance testing on productive amino-acid clonotypes, with a minimum total count of 5 and an alpha of 0.1, was used to identify tissue-enriched TCRs. The Jaccard Index and the Morisita Overlap Index were used to quantify repertoire overlap between compartments. GLIPH grouped TCR beta CDR3s together with public tetramer-defined viral CDR3s, and a viral motif had to include at least three viral sequences and show V-gene enrichment. TCRdb took this table from immuneACCESS and kept in-frame rearrangements with V and J called. Such tables lack part of the clones; where checked against another copy, unresolved V genes explain under half of the gap, and the rest is unexplained. V, J and clone size derive from that table, while D and trimming were established from the DNA sequence. The table for this sample lists approximately 52,000 clones; 86% of them were counted only once. The ten largest clones take up under 20% of the sample.

The source material was peripheral blood, sampled before any cancer treatment. The sequence is built from TRBV4-2 and TRBJ2-7, with 8 bases matching TRBD1. This TCR was recovered from a male donor at least 60 years old with stage III squamous cell lung carcinoma. The CDR3 amino acid sequence is: CASSQGQGPSYEQYF. The sequenced DNA is TGTGCCAGCAGCCAAGGACAGGGGCCGAGCTACGAGCAGTACTTC.